The sequence of this T cell receptor (beta chain) was determined in a study of CD8 T cells in Susac syndrome. TCR beta sequencing was performed on blood CD8+ and CD4+ T cells. Controls were drawn from healthy donors and were matched for age and sex. The TEMRA cells underwent FACS enrichment, while the CD8+ and CD4+ T cells underwent negative isolation. Random hexamers served to reverse transcribe roughly 0.45 to 1 ug RNA. A multiplex approach, immunoSEQ multiplex PCR, amplified TCR beta CDR3 across 54 Vbeta and 13 Jbeta. TCRdb fed the immunoSEQ multiplex PCR reads into MiXCR, producing one record per CDR3 protein. The sample lists 150,000 to 200,000 distinct CDR3 sequences; approximately 96% were seen once. This CDR3 spans 11 amino acids. Germline CDR1 reads SNHLY; CDR2 reads FYNNEI. V gave up 3 bases and J gave up 4 bases, with 3 bases separating them. About this clonotype itself: A much more abundant neighbour one base away suggests this may be a read error.

The chain is built from TRBV2 and TRBJ2-5; D call uncertain. The specimen was CD4+ T cells from PBMCs. The source is a human donor in good health. The DNA of the CDR3 is TGTGCCAGCAGTGACGGAGAGACCCAGTACTTC. Translating it yields CASSDGETQYF.